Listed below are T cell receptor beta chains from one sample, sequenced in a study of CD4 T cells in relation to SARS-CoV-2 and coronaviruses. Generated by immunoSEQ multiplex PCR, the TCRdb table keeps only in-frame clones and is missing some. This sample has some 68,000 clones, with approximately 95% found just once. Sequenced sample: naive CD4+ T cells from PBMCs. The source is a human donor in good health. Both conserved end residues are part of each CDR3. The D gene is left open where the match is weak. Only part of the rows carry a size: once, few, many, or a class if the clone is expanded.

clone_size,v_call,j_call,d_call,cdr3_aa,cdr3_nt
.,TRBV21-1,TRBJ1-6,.,CASPVGLYSPLHF,TGTGCCAGCCCGGTGGGGCTCTATTCACCCCTCCACTTT
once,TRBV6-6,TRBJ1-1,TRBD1,CASSQGTGANTEAFF,TGTGCCAGCAGCCAAGGGACAGGGGCGAACACTGAAGCTTTCTTT
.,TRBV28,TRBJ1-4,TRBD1,CATEGQGYEKLFF,TGTGCCACCGAGGGACAGGGTTATGAAAAACTGTTTTTT
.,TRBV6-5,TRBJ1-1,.,CASKEDMNTEAFF,TGTGCCAGCAAGGAGGATATGAACACTGAAGCTTTCTTT
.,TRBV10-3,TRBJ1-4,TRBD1,CATRTGEGNEKLFF,TGTGCCACCCGGACAGGGGAGGGTAATGAAAAACTGTTTTTT
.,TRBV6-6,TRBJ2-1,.,CASRDYFNEQFF,TGTGCCAGCAGGGACTATTTCAATGAGCAGTTCTTC
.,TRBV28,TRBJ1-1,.,CASSLSPAPEAFF,TGTGCCAGCAGTTTATCGCCGGCACCCGAAGCTTTCTTT
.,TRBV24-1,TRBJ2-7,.,CATGGTETYEQYF,TGTGCCACCGGGGGGACAGAGACCTACGAGCAGTACTTC
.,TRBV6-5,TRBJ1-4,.,CASSRRGRVAKLFF,TGTGCCAGCAGTCGGCGGGGTCGGGTCGCAAAACTGTTTTTT
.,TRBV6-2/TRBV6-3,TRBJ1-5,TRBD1,CASSYTGKGTGGRTPQHF,TGTGCCAGCAGTTACACGGGAAAGGGGACAGGGGGCCGTACGCCCCAGCATTTT
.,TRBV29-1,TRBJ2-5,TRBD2,CSVGGGLAGGPLWETQYF,TGCAGCGTTGGTGGTGGACTAGCGGGGGGACCGCTTTGGGAGACCCAGTACTTC
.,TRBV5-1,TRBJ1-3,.,CASSLDHISGNTIYF,TGCGCCAGCAGCTTGGATCATATCTCTGGAAACACCATATATTTT
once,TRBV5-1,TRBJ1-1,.,CASSVTATEAFF,TGCGCCAGCAGCGTGACCGCCACTGAAGCTTTCTTT
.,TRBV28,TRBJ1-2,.,CASNQPGRNGHTF,TGTGCCAGCAACCAACCCGGGCGCAATGGCCACACCTTC
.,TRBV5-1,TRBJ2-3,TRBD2,CASSGGLAGGWTDTQYF,TGCGCCAGCAGCGGGGGACTAGCGGGAGGTTGGACAGATACGCAGTATTTT
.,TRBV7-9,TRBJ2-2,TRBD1,CASRHKTTGGPGELFF,TGTGCCAGCAGACATAAGACGACAGGGGGGCCCGGGGAGCTGTTTTTT
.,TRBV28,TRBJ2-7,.,CASSPAGRYEQYF,TGTGCCAGCAGCCCCGCAGGTCGGTACGAGCAGTACTTC
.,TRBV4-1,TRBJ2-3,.,CASSQVPPSTDTQYF,TGCGCCAGCAGCCAAGTTCCCCCTTCCACAGATACGCAGTATTTT
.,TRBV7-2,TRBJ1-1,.,CASSFSRSTEAFF,TGTGCCAGCAGCTTTAGCCGGAGTACTGAAGCTTTCTTT
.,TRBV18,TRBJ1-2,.,CASSPQPGRMNYGYTF,TGTGCCAGCTCACCACAACCGGGACGGATGAACTATGGCTACACCTTC
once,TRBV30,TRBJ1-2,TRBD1,CAWTHFRDRGTPTYGYTF,TGTGCCTGGACCCATTTCCGGGACAGGGGGACCCCCACCTATGGCTACACCTTC
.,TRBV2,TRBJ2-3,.,CASSEPVATDTQYF,TGTGCCAGCAGTGAGCCAGTGGCCACAGATACGCAGTATTTT
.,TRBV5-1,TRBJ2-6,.,CASSSTTTSSGANVLTF,TGCGCCAGCAGTTCGACAACGACAAGCTCTGGGGCCAACGTCCTGACTTTC
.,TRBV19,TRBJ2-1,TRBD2,CASSVAGFYNEQFF,TGTGCCAGTAGTGTAGCGGGGTTTTACAATGAGCAGTTCTTC
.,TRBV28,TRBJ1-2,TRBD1,CASTLGGRANYGYTF,TGTGCCAGCACTCTAGGGGGCAGAGCTAACTATGGCTACACCTTC
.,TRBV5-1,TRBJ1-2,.,CASSPADRPIYGYTF,TGCGCCAGCAGCCCAGCCGACAGGCCTATCTATGGCTACACCTTC
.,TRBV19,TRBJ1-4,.,CASSTRRENNEKLFF,TGTGCCAGTAGTACTCGACGGGAAAATAATGAAAAACTGTTTTTT
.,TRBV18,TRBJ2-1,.,CASSLGAYNEQFF,TGTGCCAGCTCTCTAGGGGCCTACAATGAGCAGTTCTTC
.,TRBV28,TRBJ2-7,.,CASSVVSYEQYF,TGTGCCAGCAGTGTGGTCTCCTACGAGCAGTACTTC
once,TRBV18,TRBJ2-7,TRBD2,CASSLRTVASGSYEQYF,TGTGCCAGCTCACTCCGAACCGTAGCCAGCGGGAGCTACGAGCAGTACTTC
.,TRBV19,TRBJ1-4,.,CASSMGLKRGKLFF,TGTGCCAGTAGTATGGGCCTGAAACGTGGAAAACTGTTTTTT
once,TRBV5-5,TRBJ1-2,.,CASTQIAEGYTF,TGTGCCAGCACCCAAATTGCGGAAGGCTACACCTTC
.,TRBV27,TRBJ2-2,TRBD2,CASRGLAGGRDTGELFF,TGTGCCAGCAGAGGACTAGCGGGGGGTCGGGACACCGGGGAGCTGTTTTTT
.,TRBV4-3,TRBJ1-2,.,CASSLQGMGDGYTF,TGCGCCAGCAGCCTCCAGGGGATGGGGGATGGCTACACCTTC
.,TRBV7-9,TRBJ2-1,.,CASSLGASREQFF,TGTGCCAGCAGCTTAGGGGCAAGTCGTGAGCAGTTCTTC
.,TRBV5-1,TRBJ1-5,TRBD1,CASSPGQGGFQPQHF,TGCGCCAGCAGCCCCGGACAGGGGGGTTTTCAGCCCCAGCATTTT
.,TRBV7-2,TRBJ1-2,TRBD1,CASSLAQQGGNYGYTF,TGTGCCAGCAGCTTAGCGCAGCAGGGGGGTAACTATGGCTACACCTTC
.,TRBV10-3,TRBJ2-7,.,CAISAGGSYEQYF,TGTGCCATCAGTGCCGGCGGCAGCTACGAGCAGTACTTC
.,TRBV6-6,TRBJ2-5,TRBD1,CASSYSGTGQETQYF,TGTGCCAGCAGTTACTCGGGGACAGGGCAAGAGACCCAGTACTTC
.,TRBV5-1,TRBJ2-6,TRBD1,CASSLEGQHLGANVLTF,TGCGCCAGCAGCTTGGAGGGACAGCACCTTGGGGCCAACGTCCTGACTTTC
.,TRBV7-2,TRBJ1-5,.,CASTLGAYGNQPQHF,TGTGCCAGCACCTTAGGGGCATATGGCAATCAGCCCCAGCATTTT
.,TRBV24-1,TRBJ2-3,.,CATSVQGSTDTQYF,TGTGCCACCAGTGTTCAGGGGAGCACAGATACGCAGTATTTT
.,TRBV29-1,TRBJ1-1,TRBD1,CSVSPGQHEAFF,TGCAGCGTTTCGCCGGGACAGCATGAAGCTTTCTTT
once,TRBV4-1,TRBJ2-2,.,CASSQFRGSNTGELFF,TGCGCCAGCAGCCAATTCAGAGGGTCGAACACCGGGGAGCTGTTTTTT
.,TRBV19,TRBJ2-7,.,CASSIAPGRNEQYF,TGTGCCAGTAGTATTGCCCCTGGGAGGAACGAGCAGTACTTC
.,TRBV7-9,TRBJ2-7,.,CASSPLPYEQYF,TGTGCCAGCAGCCCGCTTCCCTACGAGCAGTACTTC
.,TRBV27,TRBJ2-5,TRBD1,CASSLDREETQYF,TGTGCCAGCAGTTTAGACAGGGAAGAGACCCAGTACTTC
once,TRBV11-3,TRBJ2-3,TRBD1,CASSLEGTGRTTQYF,TGTGCCAGCAGCTTAGAGGGGACAGGGCGGACGACGCAGTATTTT
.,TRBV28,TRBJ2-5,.,CATKETPQETQYF,TGTGCCACGAAGGAGACACCTCAAGAGACCCAGTACTTC
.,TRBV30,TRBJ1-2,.,CAWGGRELGGYTF,TGTGCCTGGGGGGGACGGGAACTAGGAGGCTACACCTTC
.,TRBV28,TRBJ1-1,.,CASSPDTEAFF,TGTGCCAGCAGTCCGGACACTGAAGCTTTCTTT